This entry is about one TCR beta chain. The primer mix had 60 Vbeta and 13 Jbeta primers. Clones were sequenced by immunoSEQ multiplex PCR, and TCRdb holds only the in-frame ones, with some missing. The table includes about 160,000 clones, more than 80% detected once. These data belong to a study of cytomegalovirus exposure and HLA in healthy donors. Germline V lookup: CDR1 KGHSH, CDR2 LQKENI. The V gene lost 3 bases and the J gene lost 0 bases, with 9 bases spanning the gap. This CDR3 spans 15 amino acids. This TCR was recovered from a woman aged 45 to 65 in good health and CMV-seronegative. The genes are TRBV18 and TRBJ2-1, with D perhaps matching TRBD2 (5 bases). The material sequenced was PBMCs. CDR3 DNA sequence: TGTGCCAGCTCACCTACTAGGTCCTCCTACAATGAGCAGTTCTTC. Translated: CASSPTRSSYNEQFF. Full variable domain (remainder filled in from reference TRBV18 and TRBJ2-1): NAGVMQNPRHLVRRRGQEARLRCSPMKGHSHVYWYRQLPEEGLKFMVYLQKENIIDESGMPKERFSAEFPKEGPSILRIQQVVRGDSAAYFCASSPTRSSYNEQFFGPGTRLTVL.